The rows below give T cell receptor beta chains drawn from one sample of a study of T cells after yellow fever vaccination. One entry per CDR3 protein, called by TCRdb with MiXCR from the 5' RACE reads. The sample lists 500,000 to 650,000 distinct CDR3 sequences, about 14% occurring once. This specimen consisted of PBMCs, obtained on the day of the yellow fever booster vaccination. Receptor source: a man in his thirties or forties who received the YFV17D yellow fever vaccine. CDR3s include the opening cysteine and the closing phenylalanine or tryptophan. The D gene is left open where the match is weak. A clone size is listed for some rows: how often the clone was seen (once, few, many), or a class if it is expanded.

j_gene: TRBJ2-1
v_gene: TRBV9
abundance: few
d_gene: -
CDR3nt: TGTGCCAGCAGCACAGGACTGCCTGTAGGGCAGTTCTTC
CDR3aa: CASSTGLPVGQFF

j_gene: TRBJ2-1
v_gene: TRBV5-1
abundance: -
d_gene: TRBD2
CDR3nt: TGCGCCAGCAGCTTGGCGGGAACTAGCGGTTGGGGGGAGCAGTTCTTC
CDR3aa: CASSLAGTSGWGEQFF

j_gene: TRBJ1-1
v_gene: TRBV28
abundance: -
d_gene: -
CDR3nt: TGTGCCAGCAGCTTACTTACAGGGCGGCGGGTCACTGAAGCTTTCTTT
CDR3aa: CASSLLTGRRVTEAFF

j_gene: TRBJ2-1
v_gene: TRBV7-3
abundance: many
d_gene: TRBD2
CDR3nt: TGTGCCAGCAGCCCCTGGGGGACTAGCGGGAATAATGAGCAGTTCTTC
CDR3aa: CASSPWGTSGNNEQFF

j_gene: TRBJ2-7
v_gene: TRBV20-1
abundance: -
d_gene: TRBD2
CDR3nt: TGCAGTGCTAGAGATCCGACTAGCGGGGAGTACTTC
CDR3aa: CSARDPTSGEYF

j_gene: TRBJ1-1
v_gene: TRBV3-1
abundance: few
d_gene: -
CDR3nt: TGTGCCAGCAGCCCGAGATGGGACTACAATGAGGCTTTCTTT
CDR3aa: CASSPRWDYNEAFF

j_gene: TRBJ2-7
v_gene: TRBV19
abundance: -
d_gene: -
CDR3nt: TGTGCCAGTAGTATCCGGGCAGCGGCGCGAGAGCAGTACTTC
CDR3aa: CASSIRAAAREQYF

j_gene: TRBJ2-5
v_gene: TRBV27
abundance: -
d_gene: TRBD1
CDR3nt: TGTGCCAGCAGTATCAACAGGGGGGCTGAGACCCAGTACTTC
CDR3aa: CASSINRGAETQYF

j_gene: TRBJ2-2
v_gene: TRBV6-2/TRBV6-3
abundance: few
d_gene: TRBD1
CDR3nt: TGTGCCAGCAGTTACTCCTACAGGGGACGGAGCACCGGGGAGCTGTTTTTT
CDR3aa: CASSYSYRGRSTGELFF

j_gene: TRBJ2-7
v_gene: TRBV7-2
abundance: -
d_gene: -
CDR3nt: TGTGCCAGCAGCCGAGGGGTATTAGACTACGAGCAGTACTTC
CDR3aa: CASSRGVLDYEQYF

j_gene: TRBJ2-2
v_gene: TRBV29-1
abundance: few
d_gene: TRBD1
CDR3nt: TGCAGCGTCGAACCGACAGGGGTGAACACCGGGGAGCTGTTTTTT
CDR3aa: CSVEPTGVNTGELFF

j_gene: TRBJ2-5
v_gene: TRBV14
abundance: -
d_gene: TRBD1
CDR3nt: TGTGCCAGCAGCCCGACAGGGGGCCTCCAGACCCAGTACTTC
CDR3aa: CASSPTGGLQTQYF

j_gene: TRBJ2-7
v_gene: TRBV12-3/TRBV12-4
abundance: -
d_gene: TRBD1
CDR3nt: TGTGCCAGCAGACAACAGGGGGAATTCGACGAGCAGTACTTC
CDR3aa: CASRQQGEFDEQYF

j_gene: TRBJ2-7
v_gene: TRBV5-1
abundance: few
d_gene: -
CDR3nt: TGCGCCAGCAGCTTGGCCTACCGGGCCGAGGACGAGCAGTACTTC
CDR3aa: CASSLAYRAEDEQYF

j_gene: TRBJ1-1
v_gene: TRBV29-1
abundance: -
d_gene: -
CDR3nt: TGCAGCGTTGGGAAACAGAACACTGAAGCTTTCTTT
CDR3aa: CSVGKQNTEAFF

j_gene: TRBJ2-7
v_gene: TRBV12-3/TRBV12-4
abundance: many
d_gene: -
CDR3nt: TGTGCCAGCAGTCCATCCTTGATACACGAGCAGTACTTC
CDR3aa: CASSPSLIHEQYF

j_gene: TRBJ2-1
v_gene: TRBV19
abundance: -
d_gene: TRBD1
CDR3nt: TGTGCCAGTAGTGAACAGGGGTGGGACAATGAGCAGTTCTTC
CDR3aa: CASSEQGWDNEQFF

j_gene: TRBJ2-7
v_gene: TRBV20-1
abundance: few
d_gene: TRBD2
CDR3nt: TGCAGTGCTAGTCCCCCGGGACTAGCTTCCTACGAGCAGTACTTC
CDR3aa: CSASPPGLASYEQYF

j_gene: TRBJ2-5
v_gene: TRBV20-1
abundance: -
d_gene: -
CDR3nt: TGCAGTGCTAGGGCAGGGACTGGCCAAGAGACCCAGTACTTC
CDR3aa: CSARAGTGQETQYF

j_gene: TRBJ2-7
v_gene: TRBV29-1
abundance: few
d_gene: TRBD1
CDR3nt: TGCAGCGTTGAAGATCCGGACAGGGCAGGCGAGCAGTACTTC
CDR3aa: CSVEDPDRAGEQYF

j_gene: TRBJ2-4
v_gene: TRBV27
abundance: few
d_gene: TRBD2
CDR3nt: TGTGCCAGCGGTTTGGTAGCGGGAGTGTGGGACATTCAGTACTTC
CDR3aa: CASGLVAGVWDIQYF

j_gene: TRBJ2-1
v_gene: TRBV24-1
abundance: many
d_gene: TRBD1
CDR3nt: TGTGCCACCACCTCCGGGACAGGCCTCAATGAGCAGTTCTTC
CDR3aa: CATTSGTGLNEQFF

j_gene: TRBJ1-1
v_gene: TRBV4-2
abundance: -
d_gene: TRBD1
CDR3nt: TGTGCCAGCAGCCAGCCGCGAGGGGGCTTCGTGACTGAAGCTTTCTTT
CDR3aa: CASSQPRGGFVTEAFF

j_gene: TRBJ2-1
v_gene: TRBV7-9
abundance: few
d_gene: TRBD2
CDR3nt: TGTGCCAGCAGCTTAGTTCCTGGAGGGAGGGCGTTGTTCTTC
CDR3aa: CASSLVPGGRALFF

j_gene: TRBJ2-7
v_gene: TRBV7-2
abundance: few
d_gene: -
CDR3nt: TGTGCCAGCAGCTTAGGGCAGGTTCCTACGGAGCAGTACTTC
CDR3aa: CASSLGQVPTEQYF

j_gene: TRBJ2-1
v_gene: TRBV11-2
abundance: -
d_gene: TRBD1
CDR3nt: TGTGCCAGCAGCCCTCGACCGGGACAGGGGCTTATCGGGGGTTTCCTGGGGCAGTTCTTC
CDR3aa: CASSPRPGQGLIGGFLGQFF

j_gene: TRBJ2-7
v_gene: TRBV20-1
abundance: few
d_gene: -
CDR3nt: TGCAGTGCCCCAATTCGTGGACTGATCTACGAGCAGTACTTC
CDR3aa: CSAPIRGLIYEQYF

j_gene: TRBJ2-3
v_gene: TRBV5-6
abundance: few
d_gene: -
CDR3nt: TGTGCCAGCAGGGACTTCGGATTTGATCATACGCAGTATTTT
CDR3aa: CASRDFGFDHTQYF

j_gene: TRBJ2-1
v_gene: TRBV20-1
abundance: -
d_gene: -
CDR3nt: TGCAGTGCTAGAGCCCCAGGGAGTGAGCAGTTCTTC
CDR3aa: CSARAPGSEQFF

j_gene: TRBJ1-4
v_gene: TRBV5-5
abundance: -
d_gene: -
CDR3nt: TGTGCCAGCAGCCGAACCGGGACACAGAATGAAAAACTGTTTTTT
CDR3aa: CASSRTGTQNEKLFF

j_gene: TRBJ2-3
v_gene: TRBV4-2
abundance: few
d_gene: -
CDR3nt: TGTGCCAGCAGCCAAGATGTCCACGGGAGCACAGATACGCAGTATTTT
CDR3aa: CASSQDVHGSTDTQYF

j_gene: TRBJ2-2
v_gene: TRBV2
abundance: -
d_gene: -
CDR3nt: TGTGCCAGCAGAACACGTTCCGGGACTACCGGGGAGCTGTTTTTT
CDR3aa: CASRTRSGTTGELFF

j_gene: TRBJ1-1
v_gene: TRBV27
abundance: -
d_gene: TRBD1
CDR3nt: TGTGCCAGCAGGCCGACAGGGACAACGGGTGAAGCTTTCTTT
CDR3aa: CASRPTGTTGEAFF

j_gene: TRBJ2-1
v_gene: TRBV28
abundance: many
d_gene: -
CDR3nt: TGTGCCAGCACCGGGCTTAGCTCCTACAATGAGCAGTTCTTC
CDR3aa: CASTGLSSYNEQFF

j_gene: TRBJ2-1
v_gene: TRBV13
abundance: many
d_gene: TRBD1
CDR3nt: TGTGCCAGCAGCTCCGGGACAGGGGGGCACAATGAGCAGTTCTTC
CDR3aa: CASSSGTGGHNEQFF

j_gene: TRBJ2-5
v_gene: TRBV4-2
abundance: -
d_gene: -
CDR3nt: TGTGCCAGCAGCCAAGACTTCGAGACCCAGTACTTC
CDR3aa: CASSQDFETQYF

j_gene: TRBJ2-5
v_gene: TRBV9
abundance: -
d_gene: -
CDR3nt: TGTGCCAGCAGCCCCAATTGGGGGAGCAAGTCAGAGACCCAGTACTTC
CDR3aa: CASSPNWGSKSETQYF

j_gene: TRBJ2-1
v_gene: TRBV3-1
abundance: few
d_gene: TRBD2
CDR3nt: TGTGCCAGCAGCCAAGCCTCGGGACTAGCGCTTAACAATGAGCAGTTCTTC
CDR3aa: CASSQASGLALNNEQFF

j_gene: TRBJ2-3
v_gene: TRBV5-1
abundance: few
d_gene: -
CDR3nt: TGCGCCAGCAGCTCACAGGTTGTCGGCACAGATACGCAGTATTTT
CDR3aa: CASSSQVVGTDTQYF

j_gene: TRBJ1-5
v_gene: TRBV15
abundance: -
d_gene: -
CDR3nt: TGTGCCACCGGCGGGAACAATCAGCCCCAGCATTTT
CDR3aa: CATGGNNQPQHF

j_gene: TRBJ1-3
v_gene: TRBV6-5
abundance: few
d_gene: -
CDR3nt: TGTGCCAGCAGTTCCGTCGTAGGAAACACCATATATTTT
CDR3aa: CASSSVVGNTIYF

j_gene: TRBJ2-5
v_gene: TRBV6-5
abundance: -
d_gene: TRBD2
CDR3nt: TGTGCCAGCAGTTCTTCTATAGGGAGCGGGAAGCCCCAGTACTTC
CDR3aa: CASSSSIGSGKPQYF

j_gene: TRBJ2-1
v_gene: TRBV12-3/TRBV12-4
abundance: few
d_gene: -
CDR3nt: TGTGCCAGCAGCAAAGCGGTGGGGGATGAGCAGTTCTTC
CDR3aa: CASSKAVGDEQFF

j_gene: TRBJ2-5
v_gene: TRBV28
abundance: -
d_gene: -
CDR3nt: TGTGCCAGCACCGCCCCGGCTCCGGAGACCCAGTACTTC
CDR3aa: CASTAPAPETQYF

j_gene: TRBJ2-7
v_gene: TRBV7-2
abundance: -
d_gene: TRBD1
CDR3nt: TGTGCCAGCAGCAAGGACAGGGGGGCCTCCTACGAGCAGTACTTC
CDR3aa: CASSKDRGASYEQYF

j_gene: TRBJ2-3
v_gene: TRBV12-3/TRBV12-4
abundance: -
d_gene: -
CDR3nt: TGTGCCAGCAGTGACATTGGCGATACGCAGTATTTT
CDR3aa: CASSDIGDTQYF

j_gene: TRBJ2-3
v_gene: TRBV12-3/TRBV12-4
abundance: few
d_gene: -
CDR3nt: TGTGCCAGCAGGATCTCTCGCACAGATACGCAGTATTTT
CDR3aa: CASRISRTDTQYF

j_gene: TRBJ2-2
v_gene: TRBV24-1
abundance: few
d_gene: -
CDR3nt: TGTGCCACCAGTGACCGGGACTCTCTAACCGGGGAGCTGTTTTTT
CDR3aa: CATSDRDSLTGELFF

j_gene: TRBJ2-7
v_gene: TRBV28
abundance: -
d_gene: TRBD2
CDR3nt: TGTGCCAGCAGCATGAGCGGGAACTATCGCTACGAGCAGTACTTC
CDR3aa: CASSMSGNYRYEQYF

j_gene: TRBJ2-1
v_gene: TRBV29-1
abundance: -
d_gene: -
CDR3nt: TGCAGCGTTGACGGCCTAGCGAGCTACAATGAGCAGTTCTTC
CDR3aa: CSVDGLASYNEQFF

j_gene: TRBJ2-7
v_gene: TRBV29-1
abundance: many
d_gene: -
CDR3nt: TGCAGCGCGCGGACCGCGGCCGAGCAGTACTTC
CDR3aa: CSARTAAEQYF

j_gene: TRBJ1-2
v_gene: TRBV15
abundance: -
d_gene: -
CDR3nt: TGTGCCACCAGCAGAGCTGGACTCGGCTACACCTTC
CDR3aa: CATSRAGLGYTF

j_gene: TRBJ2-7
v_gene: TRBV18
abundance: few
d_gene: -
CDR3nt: TGTGCCAGCTCAGACGTGGTGTCTTTCCGGTACGAGCAGTACTTC
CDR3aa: CASSDVVSFRYEQYF

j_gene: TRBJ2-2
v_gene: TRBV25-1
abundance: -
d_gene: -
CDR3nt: TGTGCCAGCAGAACGGCGAGCACCGGGGAGCTGTTTTTT
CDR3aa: CASRTASTGELFF

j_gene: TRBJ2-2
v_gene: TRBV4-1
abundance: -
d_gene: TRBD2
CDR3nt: TGCGCCAGCAGGACGCTAGCGGGAGACCCAACCGGGGAGCTGTTTTTT
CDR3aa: CASRTLAGDPTGELFF